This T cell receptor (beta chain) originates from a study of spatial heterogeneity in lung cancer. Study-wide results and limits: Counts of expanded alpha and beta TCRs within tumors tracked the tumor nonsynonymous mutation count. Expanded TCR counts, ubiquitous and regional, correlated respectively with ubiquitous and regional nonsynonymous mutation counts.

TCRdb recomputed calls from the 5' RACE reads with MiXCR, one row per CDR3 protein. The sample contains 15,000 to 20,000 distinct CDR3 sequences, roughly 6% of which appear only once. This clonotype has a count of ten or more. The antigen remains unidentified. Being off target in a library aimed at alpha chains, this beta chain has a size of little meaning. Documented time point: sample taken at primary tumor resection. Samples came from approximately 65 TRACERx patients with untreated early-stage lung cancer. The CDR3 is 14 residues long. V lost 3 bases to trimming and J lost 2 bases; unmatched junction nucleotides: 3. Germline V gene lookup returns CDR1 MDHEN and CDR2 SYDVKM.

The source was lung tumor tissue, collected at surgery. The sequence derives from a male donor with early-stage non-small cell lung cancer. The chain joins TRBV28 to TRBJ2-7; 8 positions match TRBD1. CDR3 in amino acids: CASSLTGAAYEQYF. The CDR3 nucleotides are TGTGCCAGCAGTTTGACAGGGGCAGCCTACGAGCAGTACTTC.